Each of the 19 T cell receptor beta chains below was sequenced from the same sample in a study of blood T cell repertoires in COVID-19. Sequenced by immunoSEQ multiplex PCR; TCRdb stores in-frame clones only, minus some. The data hold hundreds of thousands of clones, with approximately 81% observed a single time. Input material: peripheral blood. The source is a woman aged 18-35 years with acute or convalescent COVID-19.

As DNA, the CDR3 is TGCGCCAGCAGCTCAGAGACTAGCGGGAGTATCGGGGAGCTGTTTTTT. Encoded protein: CASSSETSGSIGELFF. The chain joins TRBV5-1 to TRBJ2-2; 12 nucleotides line up with TRBD2. The CDR3 consists of 16 residues. V lost 3 bases and J lost 7; bases outside the gene matches: 7. From germline, CDR1 is SGHRS and CDR2 YFSETQ. Combining the CDR3 with reference TRBV5-1 and TRBJ2-2 gives the whole variable domain KAGVTQTPRYLIKTRGQQVTLSCSPISGHRSVSWYQQTPGQGLQFLFEYFSETQRNKGNFPGRFSGRQFSNSRSEMNVSTLELGDSALYLCASSSETSGSIGELFFGEGSRLTVL.

The chain uses TRBV18 and TRBJ1-5; 7 nucleotides agree with TRBD1. This CDR3 is 16 amino acids long. V shed 1 base and J 4 bases; nucleotides not matched to a gene: 7. Per germline, CDR1 KGHSH and CDR2 LQKENI. CDR3 loop: CASSPQSRGENQPQHF. The CDR3 DNA is TGTGCCAGCTCACCACAGTCCAGGGGGGAAAATCAGCCCCAGCATTTT.

The chain uses TRBV30 and TRBJ1-1, with D unclear. V lost 3 bases, J lost 5 bases, and 7 bases lay in between. This CDR3 has 11 amino acids. Germline-derived CDR1 and CDR2 are GTSNPN and SVGIG (reference sequence). The CDR3 loop reads CAWRSGTEAFF. CDR3 sequence (DNA): TGTGCCTGGAGATCAGGAACTGAAGCTTTCTTT.

This clone was picked up one time. The rearrangement joins TRBV27 to TRBJ2-5, with 7 bases identical to TRBD2. This CDR3 spans 14 amino acids. Germline assignment: CDR1 MNHEY and CDR2 SMNVEV (reference sequence). With 6 bases clipped from V and 5 bases from J, the junction kept 9 bases outside the gene matches. CDR3: CASRPGRAFETQYF. For the CDR3, the DNA is TGTGCCAGCAGACCGGGGAGGGCGTTTGAGACCCAGTACTTC.

This chain links TRBV14 with TRBJ1-1; D possibly corresponds to TRBD1 (5 bases). V was pared by 4 bases and J by 2 bases, with 14 bases between. From germline, CDR1 is SGHDN and CDR2 FVKESK. This CDR3 spans 15 amino acids. CDR3 bases: TGTGCCAGCAGCCCTAATACAGGTGCCAACACTGAAGCTTTCTTT. This translates into CASSPNTGANTEAFF.

This chain joins TRBV5-4 and TRBJ1-2; 7 positions match TRBD1. Germline loops: CDR1 SGHNT, CDR2 YYREEE (reference sequence). V dropped 4 bases and J dropped 4; count of bases not matched to a gene: 13. The CDR3 covers 16 residues. CDR3 nucleotide sequence: TGTGCCAGCAGCCCCGACGGGACAGCTACCTTCTATGGCTACACCTTC. Protein: CASSPDGTATFYGYTF.

The chain recombines TRBV11-3 with TRBJ2-3; unclear D gene. The CDR3 spans 16 residues. Germline values: CDR1 SGHNT, CDR2 YENEEA. V was shortened by 5 bases and J by 2 bases, with 17 bases between the two germline ends. The CDR3 spells CASSPGGGAPTDTQYF. For the CDR3, the DNA is TGTGCCAGCAGCCCCGGTGGCGGAGCACCCACAGATACGCAGTATTTT.

The J gene is TRBJ1-3, the V gene TRBV5-1, with D tentatively TRBD1 (6 bases). This CDR3 has 15 residues. Looked up from germline, CDR1 is SGHRS and CDR2 is YFSETQ. V shed 0 bases and J shed 2 bases, with 9 bases lying between them. CDR3 nucleotides: TGCGCCAGCAGCTTGGAATGGGGGCCTGGAAACACCATATATTTT. It yields the protein CASSLEWGPGNTIYF.

The CDR3 region is CASRTGPRNTDTQYF. The CDR3 DNA sequence: TGTGCCAGCCGGACAGGCCCTAGGAACACAGATACGCAGTATTTT. V usage is TRBV27 and J usage is TRBJ2-3; TRBD1 matches 7 bases. The length of the CDR3 is 15 residues. Trimming cost V 8 bases and J 2 bases; bases outside gene matches: 10. Germline V gene data show CDR1 as MNHEY and CDR2 as SMNVEV (reference sequence).

V gene TRBV4-1 combines with J gene TRBJ1-2; D is unresolved. Germline V gene lookup returns CDR1 MGHRA and CDR2 YSYEKL. V gave up 0 bases and J gave up 3 bases, with 11 bases separating them. The CDR3 spans 15 residues. In DNA, the CDR3 is TGCGCCAGCAGCCAAGAGAGCCTCAATCACTATGGCTACACCTTC. Translating it yields CASSQESLNHYGYTF.

J is TRBJ2-1 and V is TRBV19, with 13 bases identical to TRBD2. Germline CDR1 is LNHDA and CDR2 is SQIVND (reference sequence). CDR3 length: 17 residues. Germline trimming cut 4 bases from V and 7 bases from J; bases unmatched to any gene: 10. The CDR3 reads CASSRGLAGSLWNEQFF. The CDR3 DNA sequence: TGTGCCAGTAGTAGGGGACTAGCGGGAAGTCTGTGGAATGAGCAGTTCTTC.

The genes are TRBV10-3 and TRBJ1-1; 10 bases line up with TRBD1. In germline, CDR1 is ENHRY, CDR2 SYGVKD. The ends lost 6 bases at V and 0 bases at J; junction bases unmatched: 10. This CDR3 comprises 17 residues. CDR3 loop: CAISTPGQGSMNTEAFF. As DNA, the CDR3 is TGTGCCATCAGCACACCGGGACAGGGGTCAATGAACACTGAAGCTTTCTTT.

The chain links TRBV28 to TRBJ2-4; D uncertain. The CDR3 loop spans 14 amino acids. V lost 4 bases, J lost 0 bases, and 7 bases lay in between. CDR1 MDHEN and CDR2 SYDVKM come from the germline V gene. In DNA form, the CDR3 reads TGTGCCAGCAGTTCAACATTAGCCAAAAACATTCAGTACTTC. Translation gives CASSSTLAKNIQYF.

The chain uses TRBV7-9 and TRBJ2-1, with D uncertain. Per germline, CDR1 SEHNR and CDR2 FQNEAQ (reference sequence). The CDR3 is 14 amino acids. V was trimmed by 2 bases and J by 5 bases, leaving 10 bases between them. CDR3 DNA sequence: TGTGCCAGCAGCTTAACCGGTGCGAACAATGAGCAGTTCTTC. It specifies CASSLTGANNEQFF.

For this clone: This sample also contains other DNA sequences that code for the same CDR3. This chain uses TRBV9 with TRBJ2-1; D is perhaps TRBD2 (6 bases). Trimming took 2 bases from V and 0 from J, leaving 6 bases between them. Per the germline V gene, CDR1 is SGDLS and CDR2 is YYNGEE. CDR3 length: 14 amino acids. The CDR3 nucleotides read TGTGCCAGCAGCGTCGGGAGCTCCTACAATGAGCAGTTCTTC. Protein sequence: CASSVGSSYNEQFF.

J is TRBJ2-2 and V is TRBV7-8; the D is unclear. Germline V lookup: CDR1 SGHVS, CDR2 FQNEAQ. The germline V and J ends were trimmed by 1 base and 9 bases, with 3 bases remaining between them. This CDR3 is built from 11 residues. The DNA of the CDR3 is TGTGCCAGCAGCTTAGATAGGGAGCTGTTTTTT. Translating gives CASSLDRELFF.

The rearrangement joins TRBV19 to TRBJ2-2, with a tentative D call TRBD1 (6 bases). CDR1 LNHDA and CDR2 SQIVND come from the germline V gene (reference sequence). V was trimmed by 4 bases and J by 2 bases, leaving 11 bases between them. This CDR3 has 15 amino acids. The CDR3: CASSTDRSNTGELFF. Here the CDR3 DNA reads TGTGCCAGTAGTACCGACAGGTCAAACACCGGGGAGCTGTTTTTT.

The CDR3 loop reads CASGNRDRYYTEAFF. DNA of the CDR3: TGTGCTAGTGGTAACCGGGACAGATATTACACTGAAGCTTTCTTT. This chain connects TRBV12-5 to TRBJ1-1; 7 nucleotides match TRBD1. This CDR3 comprises 15 residues. Trimming removed 5 bases from V and 3 bases from J; junction bases left unmatched: 9. Germline CDR1 and CDR2: LGHNT and FRNRAP.

V gene TRBV28 combines with J gene TRBJ2-7; the D gene is possibly TRBD2 (5 bases). The CDR3 has 14 amino acids. Germline V lookup: CDR1 MDHEN, CDR2 SYDVKM. The V end was cut by 8 bases, the J end by 3 bases, with 17 bases between. This CDR3 is CASAHQGRDYEQYF. CDR3 DNA: TGTGCCAGCGCCCACCAAGGACGGGACTACGAGCAGTACTTC. The complete variable domain, with remaining parts taken from reference TRBV28 and TRBJ2-7, reads DVKVTQSSRYLVKRTGEKVFLECVQDMDHENMFWYRQDPGLGLRLIYFSYDVKMKEKGDIPEGYSVSREKKERFSLILESASTNQTSMYLCASAHQGRDYEQYFGPGTRLTVT.